This TCR beta chain was identified in a study of blood T cells in healthy people across ages. Study results and limitations: Roughly linear age-related decline in beta diversity appeared, significant by age 40.

Alongside a J-beta primer mix, a sample-barcoded 5' primer served in a second PCR lasting about 6 to 12 cycles. Researchers report that a template-switch adaptor with 12 random nucleotides tagged each cDNA molecule. MiXCR, run by TCRdb on the 5' RACE reads, gives a single entry per CDR3 protein. The sample yields about 570,000 distinct CDR3 sequences, roughly a quarter seen once. The CDR3 runs to 14 residues. V was shortened by 6 bases and J by 4 bases, with 14 bases between the two germline ends. To note about this clonotype: The target antigen is unknown.

These data are also associated with another study on T cells of mothers and their children. Per that paper: Researchers report slightly higher, though non-significant, overlap in related mother-child pairs than in unrelated pairs. Researchers found no T cell clones that were persistent and microchimeric.

This TCR came from a boy aged 2-15 years in good health. Specimen: blood. The chain employs TRBV12-3 or TRBV12-4 and TRBJ2-3; weak D call: TRBD2 (5 bases). The CDR3, as DNA: TGTGCCAGCAGACCCTTAGGGAGAGCAGATACGCAGTATTTT. Translated: CASRPLGRADTQYF.